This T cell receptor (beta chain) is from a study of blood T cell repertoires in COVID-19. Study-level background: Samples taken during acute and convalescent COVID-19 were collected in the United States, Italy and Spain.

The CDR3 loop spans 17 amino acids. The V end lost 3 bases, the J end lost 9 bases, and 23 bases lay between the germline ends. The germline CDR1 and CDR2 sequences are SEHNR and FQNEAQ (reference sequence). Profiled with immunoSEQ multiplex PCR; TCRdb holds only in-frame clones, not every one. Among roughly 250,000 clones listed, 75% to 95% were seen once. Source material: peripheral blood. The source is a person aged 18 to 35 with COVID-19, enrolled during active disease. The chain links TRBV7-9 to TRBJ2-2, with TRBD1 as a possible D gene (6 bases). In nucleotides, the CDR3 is TGTGCCAGCAGCTTTCTTCCGGGACAAATCTTACACCGGGAGCTGTTTTTT. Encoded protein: CASSFLPGQILHRELFF.